The rows below give T cell receptor beta chains drawn from one sample of a study of PD-1 blockade in classical Hodgkin lymphoma. The method was immunoSEQ multiplex PCR; TCRdb's version includes in-frame clones alone and lacks a portion of them. This sample has 35,000 to 50,000 clones; around 75% occur once, and the top ten carry about 22%. The input for sequencing was peripheral blood mononuclear cells (PBMCs), taken at baseline. Every receptor here comes from a human donor with classical Hodgkin lymphoma. Both conserved end residues are part of each CDR3.

J: TRBJ2-7
V: TRBV7-9
CDR3: CASSLVGLHAYEQYF

J: TRBJ1-1
V: TRBV5-6
CDR3: CASRYPGTEAFF

J: TRBJ2-2
V: TRBV5-1
CDR3: CASSLDYPGELFF

J: TRBJ2-3
V: TRBV10-1
CDR3: CASSESSGTGGHTQYF

J: TRBJ2-7
V: TRBV6-6
CDR3: CASSYSRQGRDF

J: TRBJ2-7
V: TRBV6-5
CDR3: CASSWGLAGGREQYF

J: TRBJ2-7
V: TRBV6-5
CDR3: CASSYSRTGDSYEQYF

J: TRBJ2-7
V: TRBV2
CDR3: CASTQMDSYEQYF

J: TRBJ2-3
V: TRBV14
CDR3: CASSQDGLRTQGPDTQYF

J: TRBJ1-1
V: TRBV6-5
CDR3: CASKGDSLNTEAFF

J: TRBJ2-4
V: TRBV4-1
CDR3: CASSQVLTAWDIQYF

J: TRBJ2-7
V: TRBV6-5
CDR3: CASGEGSPYEQYF

J: TRBJ1-5
V: TRBV27
CDR3: CASSESRNQPQHF

J: TRBJ2-7
V: TRBV28
CDR3: CASSTVEVLRDEQYF

J: TRBJ1-1
V: TRBV6-5
CDR3: CATRSRGNTEAFF

J: TRBJ2-7
V: TRBV30
CDR3: CAFEGHEQYF

J: TRBJ1-5
V: TRBV7-8
CDR3: CASSSRDYQPQHF

J: TRBJ1-2
V: TRBV25-1
CDR3: CASSDLNGPSLF

J: TRBJ2-1
V: TRBV25-1
CDR3: CATYYYNEQFF

J: TRBJ2-3
V: TRBV25-1
CDR3: CASSIRGSTDTQYF

J: TRBJ2-7
V: TRBV27
CDR3: CASSFEGGRGEQYF

J: TRBJ2-1
V: TRBV9
CDR3: CASSVVMGGGEQFF

J: TRBJ2-2
V: TRBV28
CDR3: CASSYGTVLRWAGELFF

J: TRBJ2-7
V: TRBV6-1
CDR3: CASSAGTVTYEQYF

J: TRBJ1-5
V: TRBV27
CDR3: CASSLGLRTGRQHF

J: TRBJ2-2
V: TRBV18
CDR3: CASSRTGTVYPGELFF

J: TRBJ2-5
V: TRBV7-6
CDR3: CASSPMTSGGRTQYF

J: TRBJ2-3
V: TRBV6-4
CDR3: CASSDAGGGTDTQYF

J: TRBJ1-5
V: TRBV27
CDR3: CASSLSKGRYQPQHF